The sequence of this T cell receptor beta chain was determined in a study of T cells expressing NK-cell markers. The wider study: Sorted CD3+CD56+NKG2C+, CD3+CD56+NKG2C- and CD3+CD56-NKG2C+ T cells supplied TCR beta repertoires. Seven sequenced donors out of eight were HCMV-seropositive, one seronegative.

CDR3 length: 18 amino acids. CDR1 and CDR2 from the germline V gene are MGHRA and YSYEKL. Production of TCR beta cDNA relied on 5'RACE template switching with UMIs. TCRdb reprocessed the 5' RACE reads and keeps a single row for each CDR3 protein, giving no DNA. This sample's table reports about 460,000 distinct CDR3 sequences. The sample comprised blood T cells: a sorted CD56 or NKG2C T cell subset, CD4+ or CD8+ T cells, or bulk PBMC T cells (not recorded which). The receptor comes from a woman between 45 and 60 years old in good health. This chain links TRBV4-1 with TRBJ2-3; the TCRdb call, TRBD2, lacks DNA for checking. CDR3: CASSQAPGLAGEGDTQYF.